This is a list of T cell receptor beta chains from one sample in a study of beta chain features in type 1 diabetes. Assay used: immunoSEQ multiplex PCR; TCRdb lists only in-frame clones, some missing. The profile shows some 150,000 clones, approximately 10% of them singletons. Sequencing was done on a sample of central memory CD4+ T cells from blood. These receptors came from a middle-aged woman in good health. CDR3s include the opening cysteine and the closing phenylalanine or tryptophan. A D gene is named only where the DNA matches it firmly. Clone size appears in some rows only: once, few, many, or a class for an expanded clone.

d_gene: NA; j_gene: TRBJ1-2; abundance: few; len: 12; v_gene: TRBV11-2; CDR3aa: CASSFGSYGYTF; CDR3nt: TGTGCCAGCAGCTTCGGGTCCTATGGCTACACCTTC
d_gene: NA; j_gene: TRBJ1-6; abundance: NA; len: 14; v_gene: TRBV9; CDR3aa: CASSVGQTGSPLHF; CDR3nt: TGTGCCAGCAGCGTAGGACAGACGGGCTCACCCCTCCACTTT
d_gene: NA; j_gene: TRBJ1-6; abundance: NA; len: 13; v_gene: TRBV19; CDR3aa: CASTLEGGSPLHF; CDR3nt: TGTGCCAGTACCCTGGAGGGTGGATCACCCCTCCACTTT
d_gene: NA; j_gene: TRBJ2-7; abundance: NA; len: 15; v_gene: TRBV27; CDR3aa: CASHMTGELFYEQYF; CDR3nt: TGTGCCAGCCATATGACAGGTGAATTATTCTACGAGCAGTACTTC
d_gene: NA; j_gene: TRBJ1-6; abundance: few; len: 13; v_gene: TRBV6-6; CDR3aa: CASSTELNSPLHF; CDR3nt: TGTGCCAGCAGTACAGAGCTCAATTCACCCCTCCACTTT
d_gene: NA; j_gene: TRBJ1-4; abundance: few; len: 14; v_gene: TRBV5-1; CDR3aa: CASSYQGQNEKLFF; CDR3nt: TGCGCCAGCAGTTACCAAGGACAGAATGAAAAACTGTTTTTT
d_gene: TRBD1; j_gene: TRBJ1-5; abundance: NA; len: 14; v_gene: TRBV2; CDR3aa: CASSAGGYGQPQHF; CDR3nt: TGTGCCAGCAGTGCAGGGGGCTATGGTCAGCCCCAGCATTTT
d_gene: NA; j_gene: TRBJ1-2; abundance: many; len: 13; v_gene: TRBV7-9; CDR3aa: CASSFRDFYGYTF; CDR3nt: TGTGCCAGCAGCTTCCGGGATTTCTATGGCTACACCTTC
d_gene: TRBD1; j_gene: TRBJ2-7; abundance: few; len: 16; v_gene: TRBV7-2; CDR3aa: CASSLTEGQGGYEQYF; CDR3nt: TGTGCCAGCAGCTTAACCGAGGGACAGGGAGGTTACGAGCAGTACTTC
d_gene: TRBD1; j_gene: TRBJ2-1; abundance: NA; len: 15; v_gene: TRBV5-1; CDR3aa: CASSRAQGVDNEQFF; CDR3nt: TGCGCCAGCAGCCGGGCACAGGGGGTGGACAATGAGCAGTTCTTC
d_gene: NA; j_gene: TRBJ1-1; abundance: few; len: 14; v_gene: TRBV15; CDR3aa: CATSRGGPDFEAFF; CDR3nt: TGTGCCACCAGCAGAGGGGGGCCAGACTTTGAAGCTTTCTTT
d_gene: TRBD2; j_gene: TRBJ2-1; abundance: few; len: 16; v_gene: TRBV5-4; CDR3aa: CASSFRLAGAHNEQFF; CDR3nt: TGTGCCAGCAGCTTTCGACTAGCGGGGGCCCACAATGAGCAGTTCTTC
d_gene: TRBD1; j_gene: TRBJ1-2; abundance: NA; len: 14; v_gene: TRBV6-1; CDR3aa: CASRGDRGIYGYTF; CDR3nt: TGTGCCAGCAGGGGGGACAGGGGCATCTATGGCTACACCTTC
d_gene: NA; j_gene: TRBJ2-7; abundance: few; len: 13; v_gene: TRBV18; CDR3aa: CASSDGSRNEQYF; CDR3nt: TGTGCCAGCTCGGATGGGAGCAGGAACGAGCAGTACTTC
d_gene: NA; j_gene: TRBJ1-2; abundance: NA; len: 15; v_gene: TRBV4-1; CDR3aa: CASSQDWGPLYGYTF; CDR3nt: TGCGCCAGCAGCCAAGATTGGGGGCCCCTCTATGGCTACACCTTC
d_gene: NA; j_gene: TRBJ2-5; abundance: few; len: 15; v_gene: TRBV10-1; CDR3aa: CASSRGNIGEETQYF; CDR3nt: TGCGCCAGCAGTCGAGGAAATATCGGGGAAGAGACCCAGTACTTC
d_gene: NA; j_gene: TRBJ1-1; abundance: NA; len: 13; v_gene: TRBV14; CDR3aa: CASSAQSNTEAFF; CDR3nt: TGTGCCAGCAGCGCTCAGTCGAACACTGAAGCTTTCTTT
d_gene: NA; j_gene: TRBJ2-3; abundance: NA; len: 17; v_gene: TRBV11-2; CDR3aa: CASSSYLLVRSTDTQYF; CDR3nt: TGTGCCAGCAGCTCCTACCTTTTGGTGCGGAGCACAGATACGCAGTATTTT
d_gene: NA; j_gene: TRBJ1-2; abundance: few; len: 15; v_gene: TRBV9; CDR3aa: CASSVEQATNYGYTF; CDR3nt: TGTGCCAGCAGCGTAGAACAGGCAACTAACTATGGCTACACCTTC
d_gene: NA; j_gene: TRBJ1-4; abundance: many; len: 10; v_gene: TRBV20-1; CDR3aa: CSASGEKLFF; CDR3nt: TGCAGTGCTTCGGGGGAGAAACTGTTTTTT
d_gene: NA; j_gene: TRBJ2-7; abundance: many; len: 13; v_gene: TRBV7-2; CDR3aa: CASVAGFTYEQYF; CDR3nt: TGTGCCAGCGTCGCCGGGTTCACCTACGAGCAGTACTTC
d_gene: NA; j_gene: TRBJ1-1; abundance: many; len: 14; v_gene: TRBV4-2; CDR3aa: CASSQPQMNTEAFF; CDR3nt: TGTGCCAGCAGCCAACCTCAGATGAACACTGAAGCTTTCTTT
d_gene: TRBD1; j_gene: TRBJ1-5; abundance: NA; len: 15; v_gene: TRBV5-1; CDR3aa: CASSPTGQGNQPQHF; CDR3nt: TGCGCCAGCAGCCCGACGGGACAGGGAAATCAGCCCCAGCATTTT
d_gene: TRBD1; j_gene: TRBJ2-7; abundance: NA; len: 14; v_gene: TRBV10-3; CDR3aa: CAIRGTGGSYEQYF; CDR3nt: TGTGCCATCAGGGGGACAGGAGGCTCCTACGAGCAGTACTTC
d_gene: TRBD1; j_gene: TRBJ1-5; abundance: few; len: 13; v_gene: TRBV2; CDR3aa: CAIGQGDYQPQHF; CDR3nt: TGTGCCATTGGACAGGGGGATTATCAGCCCCAGCATTTT
d_gene: NA; j_gene: TRBJ2-3; abundance: NA; len: 16; v_gene: TRBV5-1; CDR3aa: CASSLKPGQDADTQYF; CDR3nt: TGCGCCAGCAGCTTGAAACCGGGACAAGACGCAGATACGCAGTATTTT
d_gene: NA; j_gene: TRBJ2-2; abundance: few; len: 13; v_gene: TRBV6-1; CDR3aa: CASTSRRAGELFF; CDR3nt: TGTGCCAGCACCTCCAGGCGCGCCGGGGAGCTGTTTTTT
d_gene: NA; j_gene: TRBJ2-1; abundance: NA; len: 15; v_gene: TRBV7-9; CDR3aa: CASRPIVGHRSGQFF; CDR3nt: TGTGCCAGCAGGCCGATCGTAGGACACCGCTCGGGGCAGTTCTTC
d_gene: TRBD1; j_gene: TRBJ1-3; abundance: many; len: 16; v_gene: TRBV7-6; CDR3aa: CASSSYRDRGGNTIYF; CDR3nt: TGTGCCAGCAGCTCATATCGGGACAGGGGTGGAAACACCATATATTTT
d_gene: NA; j_gene: TRBJ1-4; abundance: NA; len: 15; v_gene: TRBV2; CDR3aa: CASSPGTGLNEKLFF; CDR3nt: TGTGCCAGCAGCCCGGGCACAGGGCTCAATGAAAAACTGTTTTTT
d_gene: TRBD1; j_gene: TRBJ1-2; abundance: NA; len: 14; v_gene: TRBV7-2; CDR3aa: CASRSDRVNYGYTF; CDR3nt: TGTGCCAGCAGATCGGACAGGGTGAACTATGGCTACACCTTC
d_gene: NA; j_gene: TRBJ1-6; abundance: NA; len: 15; v_gene: TRBV6-5; CDR3aa: CASRSRGNMKSPLHF; CDR3nt: TGTGCCAGCAGAAGTAGGGGGAATATGAAGTCACCCCTCCACTTT
d_gene: TRBD1; j_gene: TRBJ1-2; abundance: few; len: 13; v_gene: TRBV6-1; CDR3aa: CASNYRGSYGYTF; CDR3nt: TGTGCCAGCAACTACAGGGGTAGCTATGGCTACACCTTC
d_gene: NA; j_gene: TRBJ2-7; abundance: NA; len: 14; v_gene: TRBV5-6; CDR3aa: CASSRLGAGYEQYF; CDR3nt: TGTGCCAGCAGCCGGTTGGGGGCTGGGTACGAGCAGTACTTC
d_gene: TRBD2; j_gene: TRBJ2-2; abundance: few; len: 15; v_gene: TRBV6-1; CDR3aa: CASSELAGGPGELFF; CDR3nt: TGTGCCAGCAGTGAACTAGCGGGGGGGCCCGGGGAGCTGTTTTTT
d_gene: NA; j_gene: TRBJ2-1; abundance: many; len: 14; v_gene: TRBV23-1; CDR3aa: CASSHSPARPKQFF; CDR3nt: TGCGCCAGCAGTCATTCACCCGCGAGGCCAAAGCAGTTCTTC
d_gene: TRBD2; j_gene: TRBJ2-5; abundance: NA; len: 15; v_gene: TRBV2; CDR3aa: CASSGTSGTIQTQYF; CDR3nt: TGTGCCAGCAGTGGTACTAGCGGGACTATTCAGACCCAGTACTTC
d_gene: TRBD2; j_gene: TRBJ2-5; abundance: NA; len: 14; v_gene: TRBV6-6; CDR3aa: CAGGLAGAQETQYF; CDR3nt: TGTGCCGGCGGACTAGCGGGGGCACAAGAGACCCAGTACTTC
d_gene: NA; j_gene: TRBJ2-7; abundance: many; len: 14; v_gene: TRBV5-1; CDR3aa: CASSLTGTPYEQYF; CDR3nt: TGCGCCAGCAGCTTGACCGGGACACCCTACGAGCAGTACTTC
d_gene: NA; j_gene: TRBJ1-1; abundance: few; len: 14; v_gene: TRBV27; CDR3aa: CASSPQGLNTEAFF; CDR3nt: TGTGCCAGCAGTCCCCAGGGATTGAACACTGAAGCTTTCTTT
d_gene: TRBD1; j_gene: TRBJ2-3; abundance: few; len: 12; v_gene: TRBV29-1; CDR3aa: CSVGQGTDTQYF; CDR3nt: TGCAGCGTGGGACAGGGCACAGATACGCAGTATTTT
d_gene: NA; j_gene: TRBJ2-7; abundance: NA; len: 15; v_gene: TRBV6-4; CDR3aa: CASSATPGGIGEQYF; CDR3nt: TGTGCCAGCAGTGCAACTCCAGGGGGGATTGGCGAGCAGTACTTC
d_gene: NA; j_gene: TRBJ2-3; abundance: NA; len: 19; v_gene: TRBV21-1; CDR3aa: CASSKPLIHSGQGTDTQYF; CDR3nt: TGTGCCAGCAGCAAACCCCTCATCCACTCCGGACAGGGCACAGATACGCAGTATTTT
d_gene: TRBD2; j_gene: TRBJ2-3; abundance: NA; len: 16; v_gene: TRBV2; CDR3aa: CASSEGLAGDTDTQYF; CDR3nt: TGTGCCAGCAGTGAGGGGCTAGCGGGTGACACAGATACGCAGTATTTT
d_gene: TRBD1; j_gene: TRBJ1-5; abundance: many; len: 14; v_gene: TRBV19; CDR3aa: CASMTTGGNQPQHF; CDR3nt: TGTGCCAGTATGACGACAGGGGGCAATCAGCCCCAGCATTTT
d_gene: TRBD1; j_gene: TRBJ1-1; abundance: many; len: 15; v_gene: TRBV14; CDR3aa: CASSRSGTVNTEAFF; CDR3nt: TGTGCCAGCAGCCGATCCGGGACAGTGAACACTGAAGCTTTCTTT
d_gene: TRBD1; j_gene: TRBJ1-1; abundance: few; len: 16; v_gene: TRBV9; CDR3aa: CASSAPGQGANTEAFF; CDR3nt: TGTGCCAGCAGCGCTCCTGGACAGGGGGCCAACACTGAAGCTTTCTTT
d_gene: TRBD2; j_gene: TRBJ2-3; abundance: NA; len: 13; v_gene: TRBV7-2; CDR3aa: CASRRGGTDTQYF; CDR3nt: TGTGCCAGCCGGCGGGGGGGCACAGATACGCAGTATTTT
d_gene: NA; j_gene: TRBJ2-3; abundance: few; len: 15; v_gene: TRBV5-1; CDR3aa: CASSLGWSSTDTQYF; CDR3nt: TGCGCCAGCAGCCTCGGTTGGAGTAGCACAGATACGCAGTATTTT
d_gene: NA; j_gene: TRBJ2-7; abundance: NA; len: 11; v_gene: TRBV20-1; CDR3aa: CSAVQGNEQYF; CDR3nt: TGCAGTGCCGTACAGGGAAACGAGCAGTACTTC
d_gene: NA; j_gene: TRBJ1-4; abundance: NA; len: 14; v_gene: TRBV2; CDR3aa: CASRMTEAVEKLFF; CDR3nt: TGTGCCAGCAGGATGACGGAGGCGGTTGAAAAACTGTTTTTT
d_gene: NA; j_gene: TRBJ2-1; abundance: NA; len: 15; v_gene: TRBV5-1; CDR3aa: CASGPGTLYYNEQFF; CDR3nt: TGCGCCAGCGGCCCCGGGACACTATACTACAATGAGCAGTTCTTC
d_gene: NA; j_gene: TRBJ2-1; abundance: many; len: 14; v_gene: TRBV7-2; CDR3aa: CASSTRVEGNEQFF; CDR3nt: TGTGCCAGCAGCACCCGGGTAGAAGGCAATGAGCAGTTCTTC
d_gene: TRBD1; j_gene: TRBJ1-6; abundance: many; len: 14; v_gene: TRBV5-1; CDR3aa: CASRDSTYNSPLHF; CDR3nt: TGCGCCAGCCGGGACAGCACCTATAATTCACCCCTCCACTTT
d_gene: TRBD1; j_gene: TRBJ1-6; abundance: few; len: 14; v_gene: TRBV6-1; CDR3aa: CASSERTGRSPLHF; CDR3nt: TGTGCCAGCAGTGAGAGGACAGGGCGTTCACCCCTCCACTTT